The rows below give T cell receptor beta chains drawn from one sample of a study of blood T cell repertoires in COVID-19. The table came from immunoSEQ multiplex PCR; TCRdb's copy has only in-frame clones and leaves some out. The repertoire holds some 270,000 clones, with around 86% as singletons. The material sequenced was peripheral blood. The receptors were gathered from a woman aged 60-75 years who had recovered from COVID-19. The CDR3 runs from the conserved cysteine through the conserved F or W. A D gene is named only where the DNA matches it firmly. Clone size is given for some rows only: seen once, a few or many times, or a class if the clone is expanded.

V gene	J gene	clone size	D gene	CDR3 DNA	CDR3 protein
TRBV19	TRBJ2-1	NA	TRBD2	TGTGCCAGTACCCCATCGGCTAGCGGGAATGAGCAGTTCTTC	CASTPSASGNEQFF
TRBV7-3	TRBJ2-1	NA	TRBD1	TGTGCCAGCAGCTTAAGTCGGGACAGTTATTTAAATGAGCAGTTCTTC	CASSLSRDSYLNEQFF
TRBV28	TRBJ2-2	NA	NA	TGTGCCAGCACCCCAGGGGGAAAAGGGACTACCGGGGAGCTGTTTTTT	CASTPGGKGTTGELFF
TRBV19	TRBJ2-3	NA	NA	TGTGCCAGTAGTAGGGCAGGCGCTACAGATACGCAGTATTTT	CASSRAGATDTQYF
TRBV20-1	TRBJ2-7	NA	NA	TGCAGTGCTAGTAGACCAGGTTCCTACGAGCAGTACTTC	CSASRPGSYEQYF
TRBV5-6	TRBJ2-2	few	NA	TGTGCCAGCAGTAGAGTAACGGACACCGGGGAGCTGTTTTTT	CASSRVTDTGELFF
TRBV7-6	TRBJ1-1	NA	NA	TGTGCCAGCAGCTTAGGCGCGGTGGGGCTGAACACTGAAGCTTTCTTT	CASSLGAVGLNTEAFF
TRBV7-9	TRBJ1-3	NA	NA	TGTGCCAGCAGCTTCGGAGGGGGGGCTGGAAACACCATATATTTT	CASSFGGGAGNTIYF
TRBV27	TRBJ1-1	NA	NA	TGTGCCAGCAGTGTAATTCAGGGTGAAGCTTTCTTT	CASSVIQGEAFF
TRBV6-5	TRBJ1-3	NA	TRBD1	TGTGCCAGCAGTTTCACAGGGGGCGCACCTGGAAACACCATATATTTT	CASSFTGGAPGNTIYF
TRBV9	TRBJ1-1	NA	TRBD1	TGTGCCAGCAGCCCCAGATACACAGGGGACACTGAAGCTTTCTTT	CASSPRYTGDTEAFF
TRBV4-2	TRBJ2-1	few	TRBD2	TGTGCCAGCAGCCAGAGCGGGGGGATATACAATGAGCAGTTCTTC	CASSQSGGIYNEQFF
TRBV5-1	TRBJ2-1	NA	TRBD1	TGCGCCAGCAGCTTGGCCGGGACAGGCTCCTACAATGAGCAGTTCTTC	CASSLAGTGSYNEQFF
TRBV28	TRBJ2-2	NA	TRBD1	TGTGCCAGCAGTCCACAGGGGGCGGGCACCGGGGAGCTGTTTTTT	CASSPQGAGTGELFF
TRBV9	TRBJ1-4	NA	NA	TGTGCCAGCAGCGTAGCCGAGACAGTAACTAATGAAAAACTGTTTTTT	CASSVAETVTNEKLFF
TRBV19	TRBJ1-1	NA	NA	TGTGCCAGATTACGGGGATGGGCTAGTGAAGCTTTCTTT	CARLRGWASEAFF
TRBV10-3	TRBJ2-3	NA	NA	TGTGCCATCACCGGGGGGCTGGCAGATACGCAGTATTTT	CAITGGLADTQYF
TRBV7-5	TRBJ2-5	few	NA	TGTGCCAGAAGCTTAGAAGGTCTTAAAGCGGAGACCCAGTACTTC	CARSLEGLKAETQYF
TRBV5-1	TRBJ2-5	NA	NA	TGCGCCAGCAGTCCGGAGACAGAGACCCAGTACTTC	CASSPETETQYF
TRBV5-8	TRBJ1-1	NA	NA	TGTGCCAGCAGCCTTGGTAGGGGCACTAACACTGAAGCTTTCTTT	CASSLGRGTNTEAFF